The present entry profiles one T cell receptor beta chain with its context. The antigen is unknown. Per the germline V gene, CDR1 is SGHDT and CDR2 is YYEEEE. The CDR3 contains 15 residues. Deletions cut 3 bases from V and 10 bases from J, with 23 bases between. This entry belongs to a study of somatic mutations in cytotoxic T cells in rheumatoid arthritis. Points from the study as a whole: For rheumatoid arthritis patients, CD8+ clonality increased with age, whereas it did not in healthy controls. In about an eighth of the 65 patients, the largest CD8+ clone exceeded 20% of CD8+ cells. CD8+ T cells showed clonality that did not differ significantly between patients with rheumatoid arthritis and age-matched healthy controls.

Using positive magnetic bead selection on an AutoMACS, CD4+ and CD8+ cells were isolated, after which their purity was checked by flow cytometry. The repertoire was sequenced with immunoSEQ multiplex PCR; TCRdb's copy has only in-frame clones and lacks some. The sample records some 14,000 clones, around 90% being singletons. This clonotype originated in a man between 70 and 80 years old with rheumatoid arthritis. The sequenced sample was CD4+ T cells sorted from blood. The V and J genes are TRBV5-6 and TRBJ2-7; TRBD1 is a possible D gene (6 bases). For the CDR3, the DNA is TGTGCCAGCAGCTCCGTTCGTTACAGGGCCCCCGGTCAGTACTTC. Its protein is CASSSVRYRAPGQYF.